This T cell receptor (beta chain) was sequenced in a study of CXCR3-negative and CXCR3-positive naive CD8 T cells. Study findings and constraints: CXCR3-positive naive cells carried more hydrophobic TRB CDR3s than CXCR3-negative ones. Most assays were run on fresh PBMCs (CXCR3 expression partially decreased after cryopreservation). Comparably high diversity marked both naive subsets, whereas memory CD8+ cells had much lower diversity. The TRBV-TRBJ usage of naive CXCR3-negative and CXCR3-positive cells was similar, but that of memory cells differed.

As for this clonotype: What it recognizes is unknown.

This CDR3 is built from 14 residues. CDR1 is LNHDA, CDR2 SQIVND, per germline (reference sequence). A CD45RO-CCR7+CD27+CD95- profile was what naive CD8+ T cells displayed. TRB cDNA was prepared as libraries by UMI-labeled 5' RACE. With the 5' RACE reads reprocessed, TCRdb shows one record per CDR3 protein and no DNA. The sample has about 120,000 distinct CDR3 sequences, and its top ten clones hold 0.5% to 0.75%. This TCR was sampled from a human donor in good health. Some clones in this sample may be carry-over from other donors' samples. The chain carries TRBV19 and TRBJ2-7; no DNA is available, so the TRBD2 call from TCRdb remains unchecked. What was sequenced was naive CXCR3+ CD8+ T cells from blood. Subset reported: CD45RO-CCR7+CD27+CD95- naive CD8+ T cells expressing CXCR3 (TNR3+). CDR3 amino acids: CASSGLAGIHEQYF.